This entry is about one T cell receptor (beta chain). Its antigen remains unknown. Germline CDR1 LNHNV, CDR2 YYDKDF (reference sequence). The CDR3 sequence is 14 residues long. V shed 1 base and J shed 0 bases, with 4 bases lying between them. The protocol was immunoSEQ multiplex PCR, while the TCRdb copy is restricted to in-frame clones and leaves out a portion. This sample carries around 56,000 clones, 88% of them seen once, and the ten largest clones take 8.5% to 14%. These data come from a study of OX40 agonist ivuxolimab in advanced cancers. Looking at the study overall: Those enrolled were 82.7% male, with a mean age of around 58 years and ages from about 20 to 85. Partial responses were recorded for three patients, including one with hepatocellular carcinoma and two with cutaneous melanoma. Broader study findings: There was clonal expansion of CD4+ and CD8+ blood T cells by week 6 at 0.1 to 3.0 mg/kg.

Systemic immunosuppression or autoimmune disease history was grounds to exclude patients. This receptor was identified in an adult with an advanced solid tumor such as melanoma, head and neck, liver or kidney cancer. The chain joins TRBV15 to TRBJ1-5; D gene ambiguous. The sequenced sample was CD4+ or CD8+ T cells sorted from blood, obtained in a trial of the OX40 agonist ivuxolimab. In nucleotides, the CDR3 is TGTGCCACCAGCAGAGTAGATAGCAATCAGCCCCAGCATTTT. The encoded protein is CATSRVDSNQPQHF.